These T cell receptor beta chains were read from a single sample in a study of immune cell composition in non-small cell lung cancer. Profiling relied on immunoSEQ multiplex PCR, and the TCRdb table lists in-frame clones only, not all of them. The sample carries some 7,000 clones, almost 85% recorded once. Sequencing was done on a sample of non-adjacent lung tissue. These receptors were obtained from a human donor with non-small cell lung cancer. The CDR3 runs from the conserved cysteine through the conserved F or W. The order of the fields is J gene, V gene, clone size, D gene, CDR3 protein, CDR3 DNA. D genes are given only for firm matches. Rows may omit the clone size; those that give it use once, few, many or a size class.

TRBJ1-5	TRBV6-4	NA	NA	CASSEIGEQPQHF	TGTGCCAGCAGTGAGATCGGGGAGCAGCCCCAGCATTTT
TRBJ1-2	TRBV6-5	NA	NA	CASSGTDTGYGYTF	TGTGCCAGCAGTGGGACGGACACTGGCTATGGCTACACCTTC
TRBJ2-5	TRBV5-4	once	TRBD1	CASSLEHRGEETQYF	TGTGCCAGCAGCTTGGAGCACAGGGGGGAGGAGACCCAGTACTTC
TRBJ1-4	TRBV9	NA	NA	CASSANIFIDEKLFF	TGTGCCAGCAGCGCCAACATCTTTATAGATGAAAAACTGTTTTTT
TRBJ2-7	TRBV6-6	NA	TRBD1	CASSYSKGQGDEQYF	TGTGCCAGCAGTTACTCGAAGGGACAGGGCGACGAGCAGTACTTC
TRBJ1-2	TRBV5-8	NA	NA	CASSLGIWNYGYTF	TGTGCCAGCAGCTTGGGGATTTGGAACTATGGCTACACCTTC
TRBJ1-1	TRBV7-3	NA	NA	CASSSTGNTEAFF	TGTGCCAGCAGCTCCACAGGGAACACTGAAGCTTTCTTT
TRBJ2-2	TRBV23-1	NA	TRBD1	CASFKNTGTGGTGELFF	TGCGCCAGCTTCAAGAACACCGGGACAGGGGGCACCGGGGAGCTGTTTTTT
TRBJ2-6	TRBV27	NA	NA	CASSLSGRLSGANVLTF	TGTGCCAGCAGTTTATCCGGACGGCTCTCTGGGGCCAACGTCCTGACTTTC
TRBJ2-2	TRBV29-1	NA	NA	CSVSTWDLDGGELFF	TGCAGCGTCTCGACTTGGGATTTGGACGGCGGGGAGCTGTTTTTT
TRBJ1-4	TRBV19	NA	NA	CASSMTATNEKLFF	TGTGCCAGTAGTATGACAGCAACTAATGAAAAACTGTTTTTT
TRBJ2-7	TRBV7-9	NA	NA	CASSQAGGSWEQYF	TGTGCCAGCAGCCAAGCTGGGGGCTCGTGGGAGCAGTACTTC
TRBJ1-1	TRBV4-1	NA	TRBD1	CASSLHRGNTEAFF	TGCGCCAGCAGCCTGCACAGGGGAAACACTGAAGCTTTCTTT
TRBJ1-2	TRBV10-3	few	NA	CAISEKQGYGYTF	TGTGCCATCAGTGAAAAACAGGGTTATGGCTACACCTTC
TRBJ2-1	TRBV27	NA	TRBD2	CASSLLAGGDNEQFF	TGTGCCAGCAGCCTTTTGGCGGGGGGGGACAATGAGCAGTTCTTC
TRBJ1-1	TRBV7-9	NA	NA	CASSFPPGTTEAFF	TGTGCCAGCAGCTTCCCCCCGGGGACCACTGAAGCTTTCTTT
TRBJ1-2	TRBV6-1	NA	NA	CASSKETGPSAGGYTF	TGTGCCAGCAGTAAAGAAACCGGGCCCTCTGCGGGCGGCTACACCTTC